This is a list of T cell receptor beta chains from one sample in a study of blood T cell repertoires in COVID-19. Repertoires were generated with immunoSEQ multiplex PCR, while TCRdb's copy carries only in-frame clones and drops some. The sample carries over 200,000 clones, about nine tenths recorded once. Material for sequencing was peripheral blood. These receptors were obtained from a man older than 75 with acute or convalescent COVID-19. The CDR3 runs from the conserved cysteine through the conserved F or W.

V gene	CDR3 protein
TRBV11-2	CASSLRAGGSGELFF
TRBV5-7	CASSFQGEAFF
TRBV28	CASSQPRQGFYEQYF
TRBV9	CASSVFSSGRWARNNEQFF
TRBV7-2	CASSLGGQGAETQYF
TRBV11-1	CASGRGVASYNEQFF
TRBV7-9	CASSGQPYSGANVLTF
TRBV5-1	CASARVGGKRETQYF
TRBV27	CASSLGGAVESPQHF
TRBV29-1	CSVRTSGSPDTQYF
TRBV25-1	CASSRGDRGRSEKLFF
TRBV19	CASSIGTVGTEAFF
TRBV12-5	CASGQGAGETQYF
TRBV5-1	CASSSGQGTDSPLHF
TRBV6-5	CASTPGQGIYGYTF
TRBV9	CASSVFVEGTGELFF
TRBV30	CAWSYSLGGQPQHF
TRBV7-9	CASSTDRGSEQYF
TRBV19	CASTSTWGGINQPQHF
TRBV5-1	CASSLAAEYEQYF
TRBV7-2	CASSLASGGWETQYF
TRBV6-2/TRBV6-3	CASSYSLETQYF
TRBV29-1	CSADRGRGEAFF
TRBV7-9	CASCSLTQTTGDSNQPQHF
TRBV27	CASSLGTWAEAFF
TRBV18	CASSRGLGTGDEKLFF
TRBV27	CASSPWTSGTDTQYF
TRBV24-1	CATSDPTGPYNEQFF
TRBV9	CASSPRTGARAEQYF
TRBV19	CASSISQPPQAQHF
TRBV2	CASIQGLADRYEQYF
TRBV6-5	CASTPGLEVQTQYF
TRBV5-1	CASSPGQGWEPQHF
TRBV3-1/TRBV3-2	CASRQSTGIPYEQYF
TRBV11-3	CASSFRRVTNTGELFF
TRBV21-1	CAKKNRGYEQYF
TRBV7-2	CASSLGAGGSNQPQHF
TRBV18	CASSPDRYMNTEAFF
TRBV5-1	CASRWGQGATEAFF
TRBV11-1	CASSLTKQGEQYF
TRBV6-1	CASSVVPGANTGELFF